Listed below are T cell receptor beta chains from one sample, sequenced in a study of blood T cell repertoires in COVID-19. Produced via immunoSEQ multiplex PCR; TCRdb's table is partial and in-frame only. The sample has about 100,000 clones, about 84% seen once. The sample comprised peripheral blood. All receptors derive from a human donor in a cohort sampled during active COVID-19. Both conserved end residues are part of each CDR3. The D gene is left open where the match is weak. The size field is filled for only some rows; it gives once, few, many or a size class.

abundance,v_gene,j_gene,d_gene,CDR3nt,CDR3aa
-,TRBV5-6,TRBJ2-7,-,TGTGCCAGCAGCTTTGGTACTACCTCCTACGAGCAGTACTTC,CASSFGTTSYEQYF
-,TRBV6-2/TRBV6-3,TRBJ2-3,TRBD2,TGTGCCAGCAGCCGAGCGGGGGGGCAACGCACAGATACGCAGTATTTT,CASSRAGGQRTDTQYF
-,TRBV9,TRBJ2-5,-,TGTGCCAGCAGCGTAGAGCCGATCCAAGAGACCCAGTACTTC,CASSVEPIQETQYF
-,TRBV7-9,TRBJ1-1,TRBD1,TGTGCCAGCAGCTTAGCGGGGACAGGCCTTGAAGCTTTCTTT,CASSLAGTGLEAFF
-,TRBV19,TRBJ1-5,-,TGTGCCAGTAGTATAGTCGCAGGGATGGGTCATCAGCCCCAGCATTTT,CASSIVAGMGHQPQHF
few,TRBV5-4,TRBJ2-2,TRBD2,TGTGCAGTCGGGGGGGCGGCCAACCTGAACACCGGGGAGCTGTTTTTT,CAVGGAANLNTGELFF
-,TRBV18,TRBJ2-7,TRBD2,TGTGCCAGCTCAACCGGGACTAGCTACGAGCAGTACTTC,CASSTGTSYEQYF
once,TRBV10-3,TRBJ1-2,-,TGTGCCATCAGTGAGTCGACCACAATCGCCAAAGGGGGTGGCTACACCTTC,CAISESTTIAKGGGYTF
-,TRBV5-3,TRBJ1-1,-,TGTGCCAGAAGCTCGTGGACAGATCTTACTGAAGCTTTCTTT,CARSSWTDLTEAFF
-,TRBV2,TRBJ2-7,TRBD2,TGTGCCAGCAGTCCCCGGACTAGCGGGATTTCCGAGCAGTACTTC,CASSPRTSGISEQYF
-,TRBV20-1,TRBJ2-3,-,TGCAGTGCTAGTTTATCATGGGGGACTAGCACAGATACGCAGTATTTT,CSASLSWGTSTDTQYF
few,TRBV6-5,TRBJ1-3,-,TGTGCCAGCAGAACCCGGGACACAACTGGAAACACCATATATTTT,CASRTRDTTGNTIYF
once,TRBV25-1,TRBJ2-7,-,TGTGCCAGCAGGAAGACTAGTTGGCTGGCATTCTACGAGCAGTACTTC,CASRKTSWLAFYEQYF
-,TRBV19,TRBJ2-7,-,TGTGCCAGTAGTATTGGAGGGAACTACGAGCAGTACTTC,CASSIGGNYEQYF
-,TRBV6-5,TRBJ2-7,TRBD2,TGTGCCAGCAGCCGGACTAGCGGATACTACGAGCAGTACTTC,CASSRTSGYYEQYF
-,TRBV5-5,TRBJ2-1,-,TGTGCCAGCAGCCGAGAACCGGGACTGGGGATATTCGATGAGCAGTTCTTC,CASSREPGLGIFDEQFF
-,TRBV5-1,TRBJ1-3,-,TGCGCCAGCAGCTTGGAGGGGTACTCAGGAAACACCATATATTTT,CASSLEGYSGNTIYF
-,TRBV29-1,TRBJ2-3,TRBD1,TGCAGCGCGAGGGGACAGTCGCAAGGAAGCACAGATACGCAGTATTTT,CSARGQSQGSTDTQYF
-,TRBV25-1,TRBJ2-1,-,TGTGCCAGCAGTGAAGGGAGTTTTGCGGGTGACTACAATGAGCAGTTCTTC,CASSEGSFAGDYNEQFF
-,TRBV7-2,TRBJ1-3,TRBD1,TGTGCCAGCAGCTTAGAAGGGACAGTTGGAAACACCATATATTTT,CASSLEGTVGNTIYF
-,TRBV5-1,TRBJ2-1,TRBD2,TGCGCCAGCAGCTTGGATCGCGGGCGGGGGGGCTTTAATGAGCAGTTCTTC,CASSLDRGRGGFNEQFF
-,TRBV4-3,TRBJ2-4,TRBD1,TGCGCCAGCAGCCAAGGACAGGGTTTGAGAAACATTCAGTACTTC,CASSQGQGLRNIQYF
-,TRBV19,TRBJ2-7,TRBD1,TGTGCCAGTAGTCCCCGGGACAGGGGTGCCTACGAGCAGTACTTC,CASSPRDRGAYEQYF
-,TRBV7-9,TRBJ2-7,-,TGTGCCAGCAGCGACTATACGGGGGTTCCCCTCTCCTACGAGCAGTACTTC,CASSDYTGVPLSYEQYF
-,TRBV11-3,TRBJ2-6,TRBD2,TGTGCCAGCAGCCCGGGGGGCTCTGGGGCCAACGTCCTGACTTTC,CASSPGGSGANVLTF
-,TRBV6-5,TRBJ1-2,-,TGTGCCAGCAGTTCTCGAGGTGGGGGCGACTATGGCTACACCTTC,CASSSRGGGDYGYTF
-,TRBV10-3,TRBJ2-7,TRBD1,TGTGCCATCAGAAACTCTGCTATGGGGACAGGGGGTTCCTACGAGCAGTACTTC,CAIRNSAMGTGGSYEQYF
few,TRBV15,TRBJ1-3,-,TGTGCCACCAGCAGAGATGGGGGGGACACCATATATTTT,CATSRDGGDTIYF
-,TRBV9,TRBJ2-5,TRBD2,TGTGCCAGCAGCCGATCGACTAGCTGGGAGACCCAGTACTTC,CASSRSTSWETQYF
-,TRBV5-4,TRBJ2-3,TRBD2,TGTGCCAGCAGCCTCCGACTAGCGGGGGGTCCCACAGATACGCAGTATTTT,CASSLRLAGGPTDTQYF
-,TRBV3-1/TRBV3-2,TRBJ1-6,TRBD1,TGTGCCAGCAGACCGACAGGGGCTCTTTCACCCCTCCACTTT,CASRPTGALSPLHF
-,TRBV7-2,TRBJ1-5,-,TGTGCCAGCAGCCCTAGAACCATTGGGGGGGGAAATCAGCCCCAGCATTTT,CASSPRTIGGGNQPQHF
-,TRBV10-3,TRBJ1-3,TRBD1,TGTGCCGCCTTTGACAGGGAACGTGGAAACACCATATATTTT,CAAFDRERGNTIYF
-,TRBV27,TRBJ2-5,TRBD1,TGTGCCAGCAGTTTGAGGGGGCGGGAGACCCAGTACTTC,CASSLRGRETQYF
few,TRBV5-1,TRBJ1-2,TRBD1,TGCGCCAGCAGCCGGGACAGCCCCAACTATGGCTACACCTTC,CASSRDSPNYGYTF
-,TRBV18,TRBJ2-3,TRBD2,TGTGCCAGCTCACCTATGCCGGGACTAGCGGGGCTGGGATCAGATACGCAGTATTTT,CASSPMPGLAGLGSDTQYF
-,TRBV19,TRBJ2-5,TRBD1,TGTGCCAGTAGTATAGGAGGGACAGTAGAGACCCAGTACTTC,CASSIGGTVETQYF
-,TRBV5-1,TRBJ1-1,-,TGCGCCAGCAGCTTGTCCGACCCAGGGGTCACTGAAGCTTTCTTT,CASSLSDPGVTEAFF
-,TRBV10-3,TRBJ1-1,-,TGTGCCATCAGCCCCGAGGCGGGGGGCTGGACTGAAGCTTTCTTT,CAISPEAGGWTEAFF
-,TRBV3-1/TRBV3-2,TRBJ2-2,-,TGTGCCAGCAGCCCATTTGGAGGTACCGGGGAGCTGTTTTTT,CASSPFGGTGELFF
-,TRBV12-5,TRBJ2-6,-,TGTGCTAGTGGTTTGGTACCAATGGGTGTAAACAGACCCGGGGCCAACGTCCTGACTTTC,CASGLVPMGVNRPGANVLTF
-,TRBV30,TRBJ1-6,-,TGTGCCTGGAGTGGACAATTTAATTCACCCCTCCACTTT,CAWSGQFNSPLHF
-,TRBV19,TRBJ2-1,-,TGTGCCAGTAGTATCACTTTGTACAATGAGCAGTTCTTC,CASSITLYNEQFF
-,TRBV6-5,TRBJ2-2,-,TGTGCCAGCAGTTTGGATGGGACTTACACCGGGGAGCTGTTTTTT,CASSLDGTYTGELFF
-,TRBV15,TRBJ1-5,-,TGTGCCACCAGCAGAGATCGTCAGCCCCAGCATTTT,CATSRDRQPQHF
once,TRBV4-3,TRBJ2-1,TRBD2,TGCGCCAGCAGTCCTAGCGGGGGGTATAATGAGCAGTTCTTC,CASSPSGGYNEQFF
-,TRBV5-1,TRBJ2-7,TRBD2,TGCGCCAGCAGCTCCAGGACTAGCGGAGCCTCCTACGAGCAGTACTTC,CASSSRTSGASYEQYF
-,TRBV5-4,TRBJ2-3,-,TGTGCCAGCAGCCCCCCAGGGGCACTCACAGATACGCAGTATTTT,CASSPPGALTDTQYF
-,TRBV2,TRBJ2-3,TRBD2,TGTGCCAGCAGTCCCAGCGGGAGGGGTACAGATACGCAGTATTTT,CASSPSGRGTDTQYF
-,TRBV5-1,TRBJ2-1,-,TGCGCCAGCAGCGGCCCTGCGGGGCAGTTCTTC,CASSGPAGQFF
-,TRBV19,TRBJ1-1,-,TGTGCCAGTAGTACAGTGGGGGGGGCTGAAGCTTTCTTT,CASSTVGGAEAFF
few,TRBV2,TRBJ2-2,-,TGTGCCAGCAGTGAAGTCGTTAACACCGGGGAGCTGTTTTTT,CASSEVVNTGELFF
-,TRBV5-1,TRBJ1-2,-,TGCGCCAGCAGACCCCCGACAGAGAAGGGAGGCTACACCTTC,CASRPPTEKGGYTF
-,TRBV25-1,TRBJ1-1,-,TGTGCCAGCAGTGAATGGGGGGGAGCTTTCTTT,CASSEWGGAFF
once,TRBV6-6,TRBJ1-1,-,TGTGCCAGCAGTTACCCGGAGATGAACACTGAAGCTTTCTTT,CASSYPEMNTEAFF
-,TRBV19,TRBJ1-6,TRBD1,TGTGCCAGTAGTTACAGGGGGGAGGCTTCACCCCTCCACTTT,CASSYRGEASPLHF
-,TRBV2,TRBJ1-1,-,TGTGCCAGCAGGCGGGAATCGAACACTGAAGCTTTCTTT,CASRRESNTEAFF
-,TRBV20-1,TRBJ1-1,-,TGCAGTGCTAGTTCTTCAGTTAACACTGAAGCTTTCTTT,CSASSSVNTEAFF
-,TRBV6-4,TRBJ2-7,-,TGTGCCAGCAGTGACTTCGAGACTCCCTTCTACGAGCAGTACTTC,CASSDFETPFYEQYF